The rows below give T cell receptor beta chains drawn from one sample of a study of T cell responses to AZD1222 COVID-19 vaccine. The assay was immunoSEQ multiplex PCR, and TCRdb's table has in-frame clones only and misses some. The sample holds 150,000 to 200,000 clones, more than 80% seen once. Sequences were derived from peripheral blood, sampled on day 0 of AZD1222 vaccination. These receptors came from an adult in good health. The CDR3 runs from the conserved cysteine through the conserved F or W. A D gene is named only where the DNA matches it firmly. The listing skips clone size in some rows; elsewhere it reads once, few, many or a size class.

abundance,d_gene,j_gene,v_gene,CDR3nt,CDR3aa
NA,NA,TRBJ2-2,TRBV10-3,TGTGCCATCAGGAAGGAAGCCGGGGAGCTGTTTTTT,CAIRKEAGELFF
NA,NA,TRBJ1-1,TRBV5-6,TGTGCCAGCGGTTTGGTGGCCACTGAAGCTTTCTTT,CASGLVATEAFF
NA,TRBD2,TRBJ2-1,TRBV3-1/TRBV3-2,TGTGCCAGCAGCCAAGGGACTAGCGGGAGGGCCCCCCATTACAATGAGCAGTTCTTC,CASSQGTSGRAPHYNEQFF
NA,NA,TRBJ1-3,TRBV10-1,TGCGCCAGCAGTGAGAGCGGCTCTGGAAACACCATATATTTT,CASSESGSGNTIYF
NA,NA,TRBJ2-7,TRBV3-1/TRBV3-2,TGTGCCAGCAGCCAGACAGCCTACGAGCAGTACTTC,CASSQTAYEQYF
once,NA,TRBJ1-1,TRBV3-1/TRBV3-2,TGTGCCAGCAGCCCCCAGGGGACTGAAGCTTTCTTT,CASSPQGTEAFF
NA,NA,TRBJ1-4,TRBV3-1/TRBV3-2,TGTGCCAGCAGCCAGGGGACGCCTTTAGGAAAACTGTTTTTT,CASSQGTPLGKLFF
few,NA,TRBJ1-2,TRBV7-2,TGTGCCAGCAGCTTAGGTTGGGGCGGTGGCTACACCTTC,CASSLGWGGGYTF
NA,NA,TRBJ1-2,TRBV19,TGTGCCAGTAGTATCAGCAGGGCCCGAACGGGCTACACCTTC,CASSISRARTGYTF
NA,NA,TRBJ1-2,TRBV5-1,TGCGCCAGCAGCTCCCTGACCCCTTTCCCCTATGGCTACACCTTC,CASSSLTPFPYGYTF
NA,NA,TRBJ1-1,TRBV29-1,TGCAGCGTTGAGGGGAGGGAGGGCACTGAAGCTTTCTTT,CSVEGREGTEAFF
once,NA,TRBJ2-3,TRBV9,TGTGCCAGCAGCTACGGGACTCTAGCAATGGATACGCAGTATTTT,CASSYGTLAMDTQYF
NA,NA,TRBJ1-5,TRBV6-1,TGTGCCAGCAGTGATGGCAGCCTGGATAGCAATCAGCCCCAGCATTTT,CASSDGSLDSNQPQHF
once,NA,TRBJ1-2,TRBV7-9,TGTGCCAGCATCAATGTTGACGGCTACTATGGCTACACCTTC,CASINVDGYYGYTF
once,NA,TRBJ1-1,TRBV5-4,TGTGCCAGCAACTGGCGGGGGCGAACTGAAGCTTTCTTT,CASNWRGRTEAFF
NA,NA,TRBJ2-2,TRBV11-3,TGTGCCAGCAGCTCTGGTCTGTCCGGGGAGCTGTTTTTT,CASSSGLSGELFF
NA,TRBD1,TRBJ2-1,TRBV9,TGTGCCAGCAGCGTAGGACAGGGGACCTACAATGAGCAGTTCTTC,CASSVGQGTYNEQFF
NA,NA,TRBJ2-3,TRBV5-6,TGTGCCAGCAGCTTGGGCCCGAGCACAGATACGCAGTATTTT,CASSLGPSTDTQYF
once,TRBD1,TRBJ1-2,TRBV19,TGTGCCAGTGGGACAGGGGACACCTTC,CASGTGDTF
NA,TRBD2,TRBJ2-5,TRBV3-1/TRBV3-2,TGTGCCAGCAGCCCGCCGCGACTAGCGGGTTTAGAGACCCAGTACTTC,CASSPPRLAGLETQYF
NA,NA,TRBJ1-5,TRBV18,TGTGCCAGCTCACCATCTCAGCTCATCAGCAATCAGCCCCAGCATTTT,CASSPSQLISNQPQHF
NA,TRBD2,TRBJ2-5,TRBV2,TGTGCCAGCAGTGAAGAACCGGGACTAGCCCAAGAGACCCAGTACTTC,CASSEEPGLAQETQYF
NA,NA,TRBJ1-3,TRBV3-1/TRBV3-2,TGTGCCAGCAGCCAAGACATCACGCGCCTCTCTGGAAACACCATATATTTT,CASSQDITRLSGNTIYF
NA,NA,TRBJ1-2,TRBV6-5,TGTGCCAGCAGTCCAGGGACCTATGGCTACACCTTC,CASSPGTYGYTF
NA,NA,TRBJ1-1,TRBV6-6,TGTGCCAGCAGAGGAGGGGTTACTGAAGCTTTCTTT,CASRGGVTEAFF
NA,TRBD1,TRBJ1-2,TRBV11-2,TGTGCCAGCAGCCGCGACAGGGAGGGCTACACCTTC,CASSRDREGYTF
NA,NA,TRBJ2-5,TRBV28,TGTGCCAGCAGGGGGGGATGGGGAGAGACCCAGTACTTC,CASRGGWGETQYF
NA,NA,TRBJ2-7,TRBV12-3/TRBV12-4,TGTGCCAGCAGCTGGGGGGACTCCTACGAGCAGTACTTC,CASSWGDSYEQYF
NA,NA,TRBJ2-7,TRBV5-1,TGCGCCAGCAGCCCACCAGACAGGCCTTCCTACGAGCAGTACTTC,CASSPPDRPSYEQYF
NA,TRBD2,TRBJ2-1,TRBV19,TGTGCCAGTACCCCTAGCCTAGCGGGAGGGCCTTGTGAGCAGTTCTTC,CASTPSLAGGPCEQFF
NA,NA,TRBJ1-6,TRBV7-9,TGTGCCAGCAGCCCACCCAGGGGAAATTCACCCCTCCACTTT,CASSPPRGNSPLHF
NA,NA,TRBJ1-2,TRBV18,TGTGCCAGCTCACCGGGCGGGCCCCCGTATGGCTACACCTTC,CASSPGGPPYGYTF
NA,NA,TRBJ1-1,TRBV3-1/TRBV3-2,TGTGCCAGCAGCCAAGTGGGGTGGGGAGGGACTGAAGCTTTCTTT,CASSQVGWGGTEAFF
NA,TRBD1,TRBJ2-5,TRBV5-1,TGCGCCAGCAGCGCGACAGGGGGCGCCGAGACCCAGTACTTC,CASSATGGAETQYF
NA,NA,TRBJ1-5,TRBV30,TGTGCCTGGAGTTTGGAAGGAAGCAATCAGCCCCAGCATTTT,CAWSLEGSNQPQHF
NA,TRBD2,TRBJ2-3,TRBV19,TGTGCCAGTAGGGGAGGGCCTCGCACAGATACGCAGTATTTT,CASRGGPRTDTQYF